This TCR beta chain was retrieved from a study of T cells in localized non-small cell lung cancer. This CDR3 has 15 amino acids. The ends were cut back, 2 bases at V and 1 base at J, with 10 bases in the middle. Germline V gives CDR1 SNHLY, CDR2 FYNNEI. Study-wide results and caveats: Sequencing, confined to only one tumor region, leaves heterogeneity possible. Maximal T cell clonality occurred in uninvolved adjacent lung, with tumor ranking below it. With higher T cell density in blood came longer overall survival.

Clones were read by immunoSEQ multiplex PCR, and TCRdb kept only the in-frame ones, dropping some. The table lists fewer than 3,000 clones, almost 40% of them singletons. In this sample, this clone turned up a few times. The antigen is not known. Sequenced here: lung tumor tissue, sampled before any cancer treatment. The clonotype comes from a male donor older than 55 with stage II squamous cell lung carcinoma. The genes are TRBV2 and TRBJ2-3; possibly TRBD1 for D (6 bases). The CDR3 sequence is CASSEYRERTDTQYF. For the CDR3, the DNA is TGTGCCAGCAGTGAATACAGGGAACGCACAGATACGCAGTATTTT.